The present T cell receptor (beta chain) was sequenced within a study of shared clonotypes between healthy human individuals. Study as a whole: Per donor, CD8 memory used one plate, CD8 naive used two, CD4 memory used three and CD4 naive used three. General study results and limits: Researchers sampled only blood; tissue repertoires likely differ.

Germline values: CDR1 MNHEY, CDR2 SVGAGI. The CDR3 totals 15 residues. V gave up 0 bases and J gave up 3 bases, with 12 bases separating them. On this clone itself: Its antigen is currently unknown.

Negatively enriched CD4+ T cells were divided by CD45RA into naive and memory. In the sorted-subset replicate PCRs, about 190 ng DNA, roughly 30,000 T cell genomes, was used. Profiled with immunoSEQ multiplex PCR; TCRdb holds only in-frame clones, not every one. The table records about 190,000 clones, around 63% of them present only once. The TCR comes from a man in his thirties or forties in good health. The chain joins TRBV6-5 to TRBJ2-7; D remains ambiguous. Sequenced input: memory CD4+ T cells sorted from blood. Subset defined: CD45RA-negative fraction. DNA of the CDR3: TGTGCCAGCAGTTACTCCCCGATGGGTGGCTACGAGCAGTACTTC. As protein: CASSYSPMGGYEQYF.